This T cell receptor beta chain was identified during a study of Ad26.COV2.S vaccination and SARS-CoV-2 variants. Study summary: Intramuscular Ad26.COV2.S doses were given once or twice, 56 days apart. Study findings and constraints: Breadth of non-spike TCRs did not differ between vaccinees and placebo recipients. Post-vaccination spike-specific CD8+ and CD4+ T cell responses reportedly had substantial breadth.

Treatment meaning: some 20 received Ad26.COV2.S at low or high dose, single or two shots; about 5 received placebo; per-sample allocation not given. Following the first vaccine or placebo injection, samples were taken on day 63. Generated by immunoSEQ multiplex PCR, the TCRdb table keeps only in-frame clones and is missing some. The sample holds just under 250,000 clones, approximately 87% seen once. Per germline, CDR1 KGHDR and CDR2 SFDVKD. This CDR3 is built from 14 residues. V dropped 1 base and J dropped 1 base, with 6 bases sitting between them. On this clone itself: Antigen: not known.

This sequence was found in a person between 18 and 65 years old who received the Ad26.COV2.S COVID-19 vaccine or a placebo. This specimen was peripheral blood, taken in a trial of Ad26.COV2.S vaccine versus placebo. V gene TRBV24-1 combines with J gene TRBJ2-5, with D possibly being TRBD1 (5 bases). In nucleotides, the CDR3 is TGTGCCACCAGTGATTTAGGGGCCCAAGAGACCCAGTACTTC. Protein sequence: CATSDLGAQETQYF.